The present entry profiles one T cell receptor beta chain with its context. Its cognate antigen is unknown. This entry is derived from a study of cytomegalovirus exposure and HLA in healthy donors. The PCR contained 60 Vbeta and 13 Jbeta primers. Here immunoSEQ multiplex PCR was the method, and the copy in TCRdb shows in-frame clones only, minus some. This table has about 240,000 clones, 81% appearing once. General study results and limits: Later genetic work tied a missense DCLRE1C variant to beta-chain V and J trimming.

The germline CDR1 and CDR2 sequences are MDHEN and SYDVKM. Germline trimming cut 9 bases from V and 2 bases from J; bases unmatched to any gene: 12. The CDR3 is 16 residues long. V is TRBV28 and J is TRBJ1-5; 8 nucleotides align to TRBD1. The sequence came from a woman aged 60 to 75 in good health and CMV-seropositive. The sample comprised PBMCs. The CDR3 loop is CASHSITGGRNQPQHF. Here the CDR3 DNA reads TGTGCCAGTCACAGCATTACAGGGGGTCGCAATCAGCCCCAGCATTTT.